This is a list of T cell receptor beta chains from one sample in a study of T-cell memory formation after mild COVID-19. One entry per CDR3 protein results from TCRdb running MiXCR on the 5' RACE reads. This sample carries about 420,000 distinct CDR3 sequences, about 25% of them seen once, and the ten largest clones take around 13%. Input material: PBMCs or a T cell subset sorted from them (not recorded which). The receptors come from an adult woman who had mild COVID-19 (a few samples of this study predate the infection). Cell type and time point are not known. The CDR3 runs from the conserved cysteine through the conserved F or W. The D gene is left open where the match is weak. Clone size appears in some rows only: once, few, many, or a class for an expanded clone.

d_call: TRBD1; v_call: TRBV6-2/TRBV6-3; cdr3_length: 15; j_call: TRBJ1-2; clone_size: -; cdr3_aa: CASSYPGTGNYGYTF; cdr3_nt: TGTGCCAGCAGTTACCCGGGGACAGGAAACTATGGCTACACCTTC
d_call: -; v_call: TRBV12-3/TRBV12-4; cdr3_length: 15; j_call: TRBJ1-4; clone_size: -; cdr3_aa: CASNVAGLRGGKLFF; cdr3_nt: TGTGCCTCGAACGTTGCGGGACTCCGAGGGGGGAAACTGTTTTTT
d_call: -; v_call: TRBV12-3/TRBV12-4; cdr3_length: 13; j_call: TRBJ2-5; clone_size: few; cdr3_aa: CAVSGAPVETQYF; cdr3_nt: TGTGCCGTGTCAGGGGCCCCAGTTGAGACCCAGTACTTC
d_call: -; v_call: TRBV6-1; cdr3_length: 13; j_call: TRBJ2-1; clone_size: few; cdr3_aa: CASSEFVGDEQFF; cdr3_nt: TGTGCCAGCAGTGAATTTGTAGGGGATGAGCAGTTCTTC
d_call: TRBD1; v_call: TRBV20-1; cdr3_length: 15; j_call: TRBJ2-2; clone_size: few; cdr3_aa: CSALPEGARTGELFF; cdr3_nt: TGCAGTGCCCTCCCCGAGGGGGCTCGTACCGGGGAGCTGTTTTTT
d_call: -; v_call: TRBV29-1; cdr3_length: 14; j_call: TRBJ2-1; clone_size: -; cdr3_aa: CSVEAGLTYNEQFF; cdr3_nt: TGCAGCGTTGAAGCGGGGTTGACTTACAATGAGCAGTTCTTC
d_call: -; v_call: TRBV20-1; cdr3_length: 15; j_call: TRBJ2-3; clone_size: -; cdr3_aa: CSASQRDLGTDTQYF; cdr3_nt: TGCAGTGCTTCTCAGAGGGACCTAGGCACAGATACGCAGTATTTT
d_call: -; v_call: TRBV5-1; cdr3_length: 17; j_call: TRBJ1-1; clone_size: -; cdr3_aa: CASSLTDSPRTNTEAFF; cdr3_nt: TGCGCCAGCAGCTTGACGGACAGCCCGAGAACCAACACTGAAGCTTTCTTT
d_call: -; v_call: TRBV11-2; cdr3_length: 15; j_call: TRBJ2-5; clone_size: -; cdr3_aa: CASSLSPAGTETQYF; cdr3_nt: TGTGCCAGCAGCTTAAGTCCCGCGGGGACAGAGACCCAGTACTTC
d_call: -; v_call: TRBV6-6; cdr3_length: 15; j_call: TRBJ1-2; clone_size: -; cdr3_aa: CASSYSKLSGDGYTF; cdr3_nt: TGTGCCAGCAGTTACTCGAAATTGTCAGGGGATGGCTACACCTTC
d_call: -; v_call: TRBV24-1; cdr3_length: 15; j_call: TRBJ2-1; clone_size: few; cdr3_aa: CATSEGDGIYNEQFF; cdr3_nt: TGTGCCACCAGTGAAGGGGACGGAATTTACAATGAGCAGTTCTTC
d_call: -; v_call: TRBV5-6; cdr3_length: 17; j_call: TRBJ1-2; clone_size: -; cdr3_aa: CASSEGKWARANYGYTF; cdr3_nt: TGTGCCAGCAGCGAAGGTAAATGGGCCCGAGCTAACTATGGCTACACCTTC
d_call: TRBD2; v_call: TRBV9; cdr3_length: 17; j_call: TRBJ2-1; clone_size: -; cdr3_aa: CASSARLAGGFPNEQFF; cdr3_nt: TGTGCCAGCAGCGCCCGACTAGCGGGAGGGTTTCCCAATGAGCAGTTCTTC
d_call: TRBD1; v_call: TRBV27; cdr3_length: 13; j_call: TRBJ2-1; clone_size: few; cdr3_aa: CASSQTGYNEQFF; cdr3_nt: TGTGCCAGCAGTCAGACAGGGTACAATGAGCAGTTCTTC
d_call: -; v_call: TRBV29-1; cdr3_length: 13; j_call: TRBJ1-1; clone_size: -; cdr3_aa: CSVATDFATEAFF; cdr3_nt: TGCAGCGTTGCTACAGATTTTGCCACTGAAGCTTTCTTT
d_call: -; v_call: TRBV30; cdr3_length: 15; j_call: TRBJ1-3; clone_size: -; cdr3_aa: CAWSTGRLSGNTIYF; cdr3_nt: TGTGCCTGGAGTACCGGACGGCTCTCTGGAAACACCATATATTTT
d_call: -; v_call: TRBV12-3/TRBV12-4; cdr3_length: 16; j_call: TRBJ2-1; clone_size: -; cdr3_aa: CASSTLDLRSYNEQFF; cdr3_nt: TGTGCCAGCAGTACATTAGACTTGCGCTCCTACAATGAGCAGTTCTTC
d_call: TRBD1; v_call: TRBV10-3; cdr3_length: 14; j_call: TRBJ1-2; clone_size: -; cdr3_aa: CAISQQTGSYGYTF; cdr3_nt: TGTGCCATCAGCCAACAGACAGGGAGCTATGGCTACACCTTC
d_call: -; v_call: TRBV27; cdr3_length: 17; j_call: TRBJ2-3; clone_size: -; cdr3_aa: CASSLIGIGVMADTQYF; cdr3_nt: TGTGCCAGCAGTTTAATAGGTATAGGGGTAATGGCAGATACGCAGTATTTT
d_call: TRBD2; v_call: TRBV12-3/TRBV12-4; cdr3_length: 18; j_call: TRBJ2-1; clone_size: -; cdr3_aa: CASALFSGGSPYYNEQFF; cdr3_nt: TGTGCCAGCGCACTATTTAGCGGGGGGTCACCCTACTACAATGAGCAGTTCTTC
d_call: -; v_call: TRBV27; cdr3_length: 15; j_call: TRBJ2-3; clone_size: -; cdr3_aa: CASSLYRLSTDTQYF; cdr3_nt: TGTGCCAGCAGTTTATATCGCCTATCCACAGATACGCAGTATTTT
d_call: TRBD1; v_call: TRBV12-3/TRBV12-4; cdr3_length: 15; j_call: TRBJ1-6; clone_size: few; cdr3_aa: CASSPQGGAISPLHF; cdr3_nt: TGTGCCAGCAGCCCACAGGGGGGGGCTATATCACCCCTCCACTTT
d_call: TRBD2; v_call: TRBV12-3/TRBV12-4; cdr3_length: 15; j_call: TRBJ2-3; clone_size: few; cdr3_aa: CASSSSGRGTDTQYF; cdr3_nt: TGTGCCAGCAGTTCCAGCGGGAGGGGCACAGATACGCAGTATTTT
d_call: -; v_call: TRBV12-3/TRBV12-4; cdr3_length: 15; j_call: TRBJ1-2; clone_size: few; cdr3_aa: CASSLAGHLHYGYTF; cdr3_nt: TGTGCCAGCAGTTTAGCGGGACATTTACACTATGGCTACACCTTC
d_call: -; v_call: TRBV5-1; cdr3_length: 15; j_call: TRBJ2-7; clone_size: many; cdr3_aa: CASSLAGGSAYEQYF; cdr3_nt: TGCGCCAGCAGCTTGGCGGGCGGATCAGCCTACGAGCAGTACTTC
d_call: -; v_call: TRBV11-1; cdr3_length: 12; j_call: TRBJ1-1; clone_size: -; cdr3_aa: CASSLGQGEAFF; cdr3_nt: TGTGCCAGCAGCTTAGGTCAGGGTGAAGCTTTCTTT
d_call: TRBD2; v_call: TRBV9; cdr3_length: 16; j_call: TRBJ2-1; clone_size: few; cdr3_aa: CASSHPSGGLYNEQFF; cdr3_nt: TGTGCCAGCAGCCATCCTAGCGGGGGGCTCTACAATGAGCAGTTCTTC
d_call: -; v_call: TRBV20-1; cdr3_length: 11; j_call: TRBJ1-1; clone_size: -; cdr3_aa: CSAKTYTEAFF; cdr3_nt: TGCAGTGCTAAAACGTACACTGAAGCTTTCTTT
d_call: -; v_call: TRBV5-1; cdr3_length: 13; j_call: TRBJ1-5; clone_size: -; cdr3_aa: CASSPGGSGPQHF; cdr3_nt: TGCGCCAGCAGCCCTGGCGGGTCGGGGCCCCAGCATTTT
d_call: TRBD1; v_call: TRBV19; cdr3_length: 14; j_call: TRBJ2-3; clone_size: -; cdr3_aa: CASSIDRGTDTQYF; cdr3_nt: TGTGCCAGTAGTATTGACAGGGGCACAGATACGCAGTATTTT
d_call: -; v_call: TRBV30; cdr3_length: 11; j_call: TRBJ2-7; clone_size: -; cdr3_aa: CAWSPNYEQYF; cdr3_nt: TGTGCCTGGAGCCCGAACTACGAGCAGTACTTC